The T cell receptor (beta chain) under discussion was sequenced for a study of T-cell memory formation after mild COVID-19. Study conclusions and caveats: SARS-CoV-2 specificity was not confirmed for second-wave clones peaking on day 37.

In this sample, this clonotype turned up a few times. Its antigen remains unidentified. In TCRdb, the 5' RACE reads were re-called with MiXCR into one record per CDR3 protein. The sample consists of 300,000 to 350,000 distinct CDR3 sequences, approximately 19% of them appearing once. CDR3 length equals 18 residues. Germline V CDR1 and CDR2: MNHEY, SVGAGI. J lost 1 base, V lost 0 bases, and 3 bases had no gene match. Sequenced sample: PBMCs or a T cell subset sorted from them (not recorded which). This receptor was obtained from a young man who had mild COVID-19 (a few samples of this study predate the infection). Cell type and time point are not known. V usage is TRBV6-5 and J usage is TRBJ2-3; 14 nucleotides align to TRBD2. Here the CDR3 DNA reads TGTGCCAGCAGTTACTCCGGGGGACTAGCGGGGGGCACAGATACGCAGTATTTT. This gives the protein CASSYSGGLAGGTDTQYF.